This T cell receptor (beta chain) was sequenced in a study of CD8 T cells in Susac syndrome. Sequencing targeted TCR beta in blood CD8+ and CD4+ T cells. The germline V gene encodes CDR1 LGHNA and CDR2 YSLEER. Trimming shortened V by 0 bases and J by 9 bases, and 12 bases separated the two germline ends. This CDR3 is 14 amino acids long. Reverse transcription used about 0.45 to 1 ug RNA and random hexamers. By means of immunoSEQ multiplex PCR, TCR beta CDR3 spanning 54 Vbeta and 13 Jbeta underwent amplification. MiXCR, applied by TCRdb to the immunoSEQ multiplex PCR reads, yields one record per CDR3 protein. Here the sample spans approximately 76,000 distinct CDR3 sequences, about 95% being singletons.

Specimen: CD8+ T cells from PBMCs. V usage is TRBV4-3 and J usage is TRBJ2-1, with D hard to call. The receptor was derived from a human donor with multiple sclerosis. DNA of the CDR3: TGCGCCAGCAGCCAAGATCACCAAGGTCTTGAGCAGTTCTTC. Residues: CASSQDHQGLEQFF.